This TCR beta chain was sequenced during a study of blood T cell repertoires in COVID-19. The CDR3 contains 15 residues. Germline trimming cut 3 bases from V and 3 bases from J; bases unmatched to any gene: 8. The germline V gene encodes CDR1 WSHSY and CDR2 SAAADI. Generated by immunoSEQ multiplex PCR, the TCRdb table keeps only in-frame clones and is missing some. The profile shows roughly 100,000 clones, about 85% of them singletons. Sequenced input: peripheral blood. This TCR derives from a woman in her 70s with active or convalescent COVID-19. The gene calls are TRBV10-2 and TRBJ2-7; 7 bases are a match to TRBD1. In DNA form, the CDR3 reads TGCGCCAGCAGTGATTCCGGACAGGACCACTACGAGCAGTACTTC. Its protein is CASSDSGQDHYEQYF.